This T cell receptor (beta chain) was identified in a study of CD8 T cells in Susac syndrome. Looking at the study overall: Patients with Susac syndrome were therapy-naive, treated with corticosteroids, or treated with intravenous immunoglobulin alone when blood was collected.

The CDR3 sequence is 15 residues long. Negative isolation yielded CD4+ and CD8+ T cells, and FACS enriched TEMRA cells. The RNA, about 0.45 to 1 ug, was put through reverse transcription using random hexamers. Amplification of TCR beta CDR3 spanned 54 Vbeta and 13 Jbeta via immunoSEQ multiplex PCR. TCRdb re-called the immunoSEQ multiplex PCR reads through MiXCR, storing one row per CDR3 protein. The sample has some 210,000 distinct CDR3 sequences, 94% seen once. This TCR was recovered from a human donor with Susac syndrome. Source material: CD4+ T cells from PBMCs. The chain has TRBV21-1 and TRBJ1-1; the D call of TRBD1 is as the table states it, not checked on the DNA. TRBV21-1 is a pseudogene segment. The CDR3 here is CASSKFAGWDTEAFF. The CDR3 DNA sequence: TGTGCCAGCAGCAAGTTCGCAGGGTGGGACACTGAAGCTTTCTTT.